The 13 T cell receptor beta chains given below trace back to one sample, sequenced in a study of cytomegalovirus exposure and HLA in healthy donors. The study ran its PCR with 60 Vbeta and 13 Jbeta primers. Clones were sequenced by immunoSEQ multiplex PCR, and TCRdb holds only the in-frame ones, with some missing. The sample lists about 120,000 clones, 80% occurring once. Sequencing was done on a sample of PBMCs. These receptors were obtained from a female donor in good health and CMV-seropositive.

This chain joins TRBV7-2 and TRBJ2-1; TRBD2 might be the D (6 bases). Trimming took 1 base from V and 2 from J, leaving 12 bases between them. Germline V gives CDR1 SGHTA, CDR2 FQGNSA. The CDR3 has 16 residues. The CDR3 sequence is CASSLVGGGTYNEQFF. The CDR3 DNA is TGTGCCAGCAGCTTAGTGGGTGGGGGGACCTACAATGAGCAGTTCTTC.

This CDR3 reads CASSLVRTGNEKLFF. The CDR3 nucleotides read TGTGCCAGCAGCTTAGTTAGGACAGGGAATGAAAAACTGTTTTTT. The chain uses TRBV7-2 and TRBJ1-4; 8 bases match TRBD1. J was trimmed by 5 bases and V by 1 base; bases with no gene match: 3. The CDR3 extends over 15 amino acids. The germline V gene has CDR1 SGHTA and CDR2 FQGNSA.

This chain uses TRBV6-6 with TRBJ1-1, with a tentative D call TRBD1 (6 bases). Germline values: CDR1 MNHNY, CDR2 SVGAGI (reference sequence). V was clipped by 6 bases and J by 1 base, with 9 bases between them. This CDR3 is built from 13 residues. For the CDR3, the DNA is TGTGCCAGCAGCCAGACAGGGAACACTGAAGCTTTCTTT. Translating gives CASSQTGNTEAFF.

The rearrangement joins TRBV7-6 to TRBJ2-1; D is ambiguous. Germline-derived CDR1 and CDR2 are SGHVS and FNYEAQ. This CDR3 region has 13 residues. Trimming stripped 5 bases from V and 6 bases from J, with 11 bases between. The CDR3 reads CASSAHLSNEQFF. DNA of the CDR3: TGTGCCAGCAGCGCCCATCTCAGCAATGAGCAGTTCTTC.

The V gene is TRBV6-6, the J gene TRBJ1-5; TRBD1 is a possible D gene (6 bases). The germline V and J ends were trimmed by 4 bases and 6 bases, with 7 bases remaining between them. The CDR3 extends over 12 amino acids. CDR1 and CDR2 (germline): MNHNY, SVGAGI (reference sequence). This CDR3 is CASSSDSQPQHF. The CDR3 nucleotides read TGTGCCAGCAGTTCGGACAGTCAGCCCCAGCATTTT.

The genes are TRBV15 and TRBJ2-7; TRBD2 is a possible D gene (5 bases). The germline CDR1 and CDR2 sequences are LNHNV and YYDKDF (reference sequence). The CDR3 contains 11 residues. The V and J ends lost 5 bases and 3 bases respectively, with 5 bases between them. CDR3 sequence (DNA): TGTGCCACCAGCCGGGGCTACGAGCAGTACTTC. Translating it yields CATSRGYEQYF.

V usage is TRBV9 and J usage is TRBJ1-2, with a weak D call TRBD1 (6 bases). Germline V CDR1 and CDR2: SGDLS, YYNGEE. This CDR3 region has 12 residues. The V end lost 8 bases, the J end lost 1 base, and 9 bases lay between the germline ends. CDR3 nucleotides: TGTGCCAGTTCAGGGGATAACTATGGCTACACCTTC. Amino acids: CASSGDNYGYTF.

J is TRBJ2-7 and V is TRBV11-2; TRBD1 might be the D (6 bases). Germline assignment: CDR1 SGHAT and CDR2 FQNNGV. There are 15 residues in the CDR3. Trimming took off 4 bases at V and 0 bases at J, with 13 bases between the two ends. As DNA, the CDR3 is TGTGCCAGCAGCTCGGTGTGGGGGCCCTCCTACGAGCAGTACTTC. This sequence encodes CASSSVWGPSYEQYF.

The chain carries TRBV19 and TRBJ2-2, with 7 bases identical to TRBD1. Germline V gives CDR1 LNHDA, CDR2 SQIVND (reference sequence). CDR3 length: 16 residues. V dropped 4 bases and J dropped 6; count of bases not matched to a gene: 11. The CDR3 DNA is TGTGCCAGTAGTACTCCGGGACAGAGAGTCGCCGGGGAGCTGTTTTTT. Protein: CASSTPGQRVAGELFF.

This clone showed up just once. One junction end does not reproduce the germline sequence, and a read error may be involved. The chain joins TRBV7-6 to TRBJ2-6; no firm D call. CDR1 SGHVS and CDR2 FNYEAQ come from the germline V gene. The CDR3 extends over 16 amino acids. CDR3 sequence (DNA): TGTGCCAGCAGTTTAGACTCGCTCTCTGGGGCCAACGTCCTGACTTTC. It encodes CASSLDSLSGANVLTF.

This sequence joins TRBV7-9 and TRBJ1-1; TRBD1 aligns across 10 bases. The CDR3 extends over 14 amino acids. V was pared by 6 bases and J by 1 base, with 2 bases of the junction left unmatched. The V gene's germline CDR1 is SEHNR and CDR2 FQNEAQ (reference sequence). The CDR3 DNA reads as TGTGCCAGCAGACGGGACAGGGGGAACACTGAAGCTTTCTTT. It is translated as CASRRDRGNTEAFF.

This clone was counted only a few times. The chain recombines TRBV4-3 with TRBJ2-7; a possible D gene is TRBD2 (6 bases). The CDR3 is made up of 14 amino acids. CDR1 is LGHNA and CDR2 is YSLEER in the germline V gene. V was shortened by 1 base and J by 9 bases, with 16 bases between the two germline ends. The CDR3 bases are TGCGCCAGCAGCCAAGGGCGAGTCCTGGAGGGGCAGTACTTC. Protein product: CASSQGRVLEGQYF.

The CDR3 reads CSAGGREETQYF. The CDR3 DNA sequence: TGCAGCGCCGGAGGGAGGGAAGAGACCCAGTACTTC. The J gene is TRBJ2-5, the V gene TRBV29-1, with 7 positions matching TRBD2. V shed 7 bases and J 3 bases; nucleotides not matched to a gene: 5. The CDR3 runs 12 residues. The germline V gene has CDR1 SQVTM and CDR2 ANQGSEA.